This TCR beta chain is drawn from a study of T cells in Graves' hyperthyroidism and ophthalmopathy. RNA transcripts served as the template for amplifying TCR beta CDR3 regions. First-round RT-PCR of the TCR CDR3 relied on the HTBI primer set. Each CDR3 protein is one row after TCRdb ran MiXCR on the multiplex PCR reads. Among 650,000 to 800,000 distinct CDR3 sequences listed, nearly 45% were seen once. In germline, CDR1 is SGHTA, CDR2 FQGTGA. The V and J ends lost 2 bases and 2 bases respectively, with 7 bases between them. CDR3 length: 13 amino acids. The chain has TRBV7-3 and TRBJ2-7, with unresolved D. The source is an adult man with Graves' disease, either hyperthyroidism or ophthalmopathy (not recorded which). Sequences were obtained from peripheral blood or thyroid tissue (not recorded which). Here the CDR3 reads CASSLVQTYEQYF. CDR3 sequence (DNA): TGTGCCAGCAGCTTAGTGCAGACCTACGAGCAGTACTTC.